The T cell receptor beta chain under discussion was sequenced for a study of blood T cell dynamics during melanoma immunotherapy. Sample time point: pre-treatment baseline. No patient had earlier systemic cancer treatment, concurrent immunosuppressants, or another active cancer. Measured with immunoSEQ multiplex PCR; TCRdb has only the in-frame clones, and not every one. Among about 120 clones listed, roughly 88% were seen once. The TCR sequence derives from a human donor with melanoma. The sample was cell-free DNA from blood, taken from a patient treated with checkpoint blockade.

CDR3 in DNA: TGTGCCAGCAGTTCCGTCTATAGCAATCAGCCCCAGCATTTT. It translates to CASSSVYSNQPQHF. The chain uses TRBV6-6 and TRBJ1-5; D remains unclear. The germline V and J ends were trimmed by 4 bases and 0 bases, with 7 bases remaining between them. Per germline, CDR1 MNHNY and CDR2 SVGAGI (reference sequence). The CDR3 length is 14 residues.